The present TCR beta chain was sequenced within a study of blood T cell repertoires in COVID-19. Overall study: Spain, Italy and the United States supplied samples that represented acute and convalescent COVID-19.

As originally analysed: Estimated nucleated cell counts came from reference gene primer amplification. Only in-frame clones appear in the TCRdb table, and some are missing; sequencing was by immunoSEQ multiplex PCR. The V and J calls and clone size come from that table; D and trimming were worked out from the DNA. Among about 300,000 clones listed, about 91% were seen once. Germline lookup yields CDR1 ENHRY and CDR2 SYGVKD. With 8 bases clipped from V and 6 bases from J, the junction kept 9 bases outside the gene matches. This CDR3 comprises 13 residues. The chain uses TRBV10-3 and TRBJ1-2; 7 bases agree with TRBD1. The origin of this receptor is a woman in her twenties or thirties who had recovered from COVID-19. Sequenced sample: peripheral blood. The CDR3 reads CAIPSEDRDGYTF. In DNA, the CDR3 is TGTGCCATCCCGAGCGAAGACAGGGATGGCTACACCTTC.